This T cell receptor beta chain was recovered during a study of OX40 agonist ivuxolimab in advanced cancers. A remark on this clone: Its antigen is unidentified.

Study-level findings and limits: Certain nonresponding patients likewise had low normalized T-cell clonal expansion.

Germline CDR1 SEHNR, CDR2 FQNEAQ (reference sequence). This CDR3 region has 15 residues. Trimming stripped 0 bases from V and 2 bases from J, with 11 bases between. Generated by immunoSEQ multiplex PCR, the TCRdb table keeps only in-frame clones and is missing some. The sample includes more than 50,000 clones, 84% of them seen just once. The clonotype comes from an adult with an advanced solid tumor such as melanoma, head and neck, liver or kidney cancer. The sequencing used CD4+ or CD8+ T cells sorted from blood, collected in a trial of the OX40 agonist ivuxolimab. The genes are TRBV7-9 and TRBJ2-7; a possible D gene is TRBD1 (6 bases). This CDR3 reads CASSLALGAAYEQYF. CDR3 DNA: TGTGCCAGCAGCTTAGCGCTGGGGGCCGCCTACGAGCAGTACTTC.